The source of this TCR beta chain is a study of blood T cells in healthy people across ages. Study observations and caveats: The donors' CMV status was not determined, possibly confounding changes in expanded clonotypes.

V was shortened by 4 bases and J by 5 bases, with 16 bases between the two germline ends. The CDR3 loop spans 16 amino acids. CDR1 is SGDLS and CDR2 is YYNGEE in the germline V gene. Turning to this clonotype: As yet, its antigen is unknown.

Each sample used at least 7 million PBMCs. Primed by a sample-barcoded 5' primer and a J-beta primer mix, a second PCR proceeded for roughly 6 to 12 cycles. MiXCR, run by TCRdb on the 5' RACE reads, gives a single entry per CDR3 protein. The sample includes 630,000 or so distinct CDR3 sequences, roughly 31% seen only once; the top ten take about a sixth. This clonotype originated in a woman aged 80 or over in good health. Sequencing was done on a sample of blood. J is TRBJ1-6 and V is TRBV9; D not certain. CDR3 DNA: TGTGCCAGCAGCCAAGTGACGGGAACTGATAATTCACCCCTCCACTTT. Its protein is CASSQVTGTDNSPLHF.